The source of this TCR beta chain is a study of vaccination effects on CD4 cells after COVID-19. As for the study in general: The vaccine given was either BNT162b2 or mRNA-1273, in two doses. General study findings and limits: The study found that only 1 of 255 vaccine-induced clones from healthy vaccinees cross-reacted with common cold coronaviruses.

Viral peptide pools were used in the ViraFEST assay to expand antigen-specific CD4+ T cells, and sequencing came afterward. Culturing for roughly 10 days preceded CD4+ T cell isolation. The study found no prior SARS-CoV-2 infection in the vaccine recipients, who tested negative for nucleocapsid antibodies. The culture medium for roughly 1.9 million PBMC per well included about 9.2 IU/ml IL-2 and about 9.1 ug/ml peptides. TCRdb's copy holds only in-frame clones and misses some; the assay was immunoSEQ multiplex PCR. In the table there are about 79,000 clones, approximately 81% of which are singletons. This clone has just a few counts. The antigen remains undetermined. This CDR3 has 17 residues. The V and J ends lost 2 bases and 5 bases respectively, with 18 bases between them. Germline CDR1 LNHDA, CDR2 SQIVND (reference sequence).

The chain combines TRBV19 with TRBJ2-2, with D perhaps matching TRBD1 or TRBD2 (6 bases each). This sample comprised CD4+ T cells from PBMCs cultured with HCoV-229E spike peptides, obtained before COVID-19 vaccination. The clonotype originates from a human donor who received a COVID-19 vaccine. CDR3 protein: CASSIFQRGGRTGELFF. The CDR3 DNA reads TGTGCCAGTAGTATATTTCAAAGAGGGGGGAGGACCGGGGAGCTGTTTTTT.